These 21 T cell receptor beta chains share one sample of origin, sequenced in a study of blood T cell repertoires in COVID-19. Profiled with immunoSEQ multiplex PCR; TCRdb holds only in-frame clones, not every one. This sample has about 140,000 clones, with 80% to 85% found just once. Sequenced: peripheral blood. Source of these receptors: a woman over 75 with acute or convalescent COVID-19.

This clone has only one observation. Here the CDR3 reads CASSILLGLPNNEQFF. The CDR3 coding sequence is TGTGCCAGTAGTATACTCTTGGGACTACCAAACAATGAGCAGTTCTTC. This rearrangement joins TRBV19 to TRBJ2-1, with TRBD2 identical over 7 bases. Germline values: CDR1 LNHDA, CDR2 SQIVND (reference sequence). The CDR3 sequence is 16 residues long. V lost 2 bases, J lost 5 bases, and 9 bases stayed unmatched.

This sequence joins TRBV5-6 and TRBJ2-7, with 13 bases lining up with TRBD2. Germline lookup yields CDR1 SGHDT and CDR2 YYEEEE. The CDR3 is made up of 14 amino acids. V was clipped by 4 bases and J by 4 bases; unmatched bases: 2. The CDR3 loop is CASSGTSGTYEQYF. DNA of the CDR3: TGTGCCAGCAGCGGGACTAGCGGGACTTACGAGCAGTACTTC.

The chain recombines TRBV5-4 with TRBJ2-5; D possibly corresponds to TRBD2 (6 bases). The CDR3 sequence is 15 residues long. Germline V gene lookup returns CDR1 SGHNT and CDR2 YYREEE (reference sequence). Trimming removed 4 bases at V and 3 bases at J, with 16 bases between. The CDR3 DNA is TGTGCCAGCAGCATTGGGGGACTCTATGAAGAGACCCAGTACTTC. It specifies CASSIGGLYEETQYF. Full variable domain (remainder filled in from reference TRBV5-4 and TRBJ2-5): ETGVTQSPTHLIKTRGQQVTLRCSSQSGHNTVSWYQQALGQGPQFIFQYYREEENGRGNFPPRFSGLQFPNYSSELNVNALELDDSALYLCASSIGGLYEETQYFGPGTRLLVL.

The chain employs TRBV3-1 (or the pseudogene TRBV3-2) and TRBJ1-3; TRBD1 aligns across 10 bases. Trimming removed 5 bases from V and 4 bases from J; junction bases left unmatched: 5. This CDR3 has 15 residues. CDR1 is LGHDT and CDR2 is YNNKEL in the germline V gene (reference sequence). The CDR3 DNA follows: TGTGCCAGCAGCTTGGGACAGGGGCCAGGAAACACCATATATTTT. It encodes CASSLGQGPGNTIYF.

The V gene is TRBV20-1, the J gene TRBJ2-1; possible D gene TRBD2, 5 bases. The CDR3 loop spans 11 amino acids. V was cut by 0 bases and J by 15 bases, with 12 bases left in between. Germline V gives CDR1 DFQATT, CDR2 SNEGSKA (reference sequence). Here the CDR3 reads CSARDLLGRFF. CDR3 nucleotide sequence: TGCAGTGCTAGAGATTTACTAGGAAGGTTCTTC.

The chain combines TRBV18 with TRBJ1-5, with TRBD1 matching 9 bases. Per germline, CDR1 KGHSH and CDR2 LQKENI. J lost 7 bases, V lost 3 bases, and 10 bases had no gene match. The CDR3 contains 16 residues. The CDR3 is CASSPLNRGRDQPQHF. The CDR3 coding sequence is TGTGCCAGCTCACCCTTAAACAGGGGGCGAGACCAGCCCCAGCATTTT. Full variable domain (outside the CDR3, taken from reference TRBV18 and TRBJ1-5): NAGVMQNPRHLVRRRGQEARLRCSPMKGHSHVYWYRQLPEEGLKFMVYLQKENIIDESGMPKERFSAEFPKEGPSILRIQQVVRGDSAAYFCASSPLNRGRDQPQHFGDGTRLSIL.

This chain joins TRBV15 and TRBJ2-3, with D perhaps matching TRBD1 (6 bases). V lost 3 bases, J lost 6 bases, and 13 bases lay in between. From germline, CDR1 is LNHNV and CDR2 YYDKDF (reference sequence). CDR3 length equals 14 residues. This CDR3 reads CATSSPTGTDTQYF. In DNA form, the CDR3 reads TGTGCCACCAGCAGCCCGACAGGTACGGATACGCAGTATTTT.

The chain is built from TRBV28 and TRBJ1-5; TRBD1 is a possible D gene (5 bases). This CDR3 has 14 amino acids. V lost 11 bases, J lost 5 bases, and 19 bases lay in between. Looked up from germline, CDR1 is MDHEN and CDR2 is SYDVKM. The CDR3 loop is CASSTLQGDQPQHF. The CDR3 coding sequence is TGTGCCTCCAGCACATTGCAGGGCGATCAGCCCCAGCATTTT.

A note on this clone: The limits of the CDR3 on the DNA are not certain, so only TCRdb's listed CDR3 is given. The rearrangement uses TRBV6-6 and TRBJ1-2; the table assigns TRBD1, which was not confirmed against the DNA. The CDR3 has 13 residues if both end residues are counted. CDR1 and CDR2 from the germline V gene are MNHNY and SVGAGI (reference sequence). CDR3 sequence: CASSYSFAGGSTF.

Here the CDR3 DNA reads TGTGCCAGCAGTCGACTAGGTTGGGATACGCAGTATTTT. Translated: CASSRLGWDTQYF. This rearrangement joins TRBV6-5 to TRBJ2-3; tentatively, D is TRBD2 (6 bases). Looked up from germline, CDR1 is MNHEY and CDR2 is SVGAGI. V shed 5 bases and J shed 6 bases, with 12 bases lying between them. This CDR3 has 13 residues.

The V gene is TRBV28, the J gene TRBJ1-4; 7 nucleotides match TRBD1. The CDR3 has 17 amino acids. Germline CDR1 MDHEN, CDR2 SYDVKM. The V and J ends lost 3 bases and 3 bases, in that order; junction bases with no gene match: 10. CDR3 sequence: CASSFGRGIRANEKLFF. The DNA for the CDR3 is TGTGCCAGCAGTTTTGGCAGGGGGATTCGGGCTAATGAAAAACTGTTTTTT. Together with reference TRBV28 and TRBJ1-4, the CDR3 gives the full variable domain: DVKVTQSSRYLVKRTGEKVFLECVQDMDHENMFWYRQDPGLGLRLIYFSYDVKMKEKGDIPEGYSVSREKKERFSLILESASTNQTSMYLCASSFGRGIRANEKLFFGSGTQLSVL.

The rearrangement joins TRBV3-1 (or the pseudogene TRBV3-2) to TRBJ2-7; tentatively, D is TRBD2 (6 bases). The length of the CDR3 is 16 residues. Germline CDR1 and CDR2: LGHDT and YNNKEL (reference sequence). V lost 5 bases and J 0 bases, leaving 17 bases between the germline ends. The CDR3 here is CASSGNPSALSYEQYF. CDR3 nucleotide sequence: TGTGCCAGCAGCGGAAACCCTAGCGCGCTCTCCTACGAGCAGTACTTC.

The chain uses TRBV6-5 and TRBJ1-2, with 8 nucleotides matching TRBD1. Germline V gene lookup returns CDR1 MNHEY and CDR2 SVGAGI. V dropped 6 bases and J dropped 3; count of bases not matched to a gene: 3. This CDR3 region has 13 residues. The CDR3, as DNA: TGTGCCAGCAGGTTGGACAGGGACTATGGCTACACCTTC. Residues: CASRLDRDYGYTF.

The chain uses TRBV2 and TRBJ2-1; 10 bases line up with TRBD1. V shed 4 bases and J 6 bases; nucleotides not matched to a gene: 6. Germline assignment: CDR1 SNHLY and CDR2 FYNNEI. The CDR3 consists of 15 residues. In nucleotides, the CDR3 is TGTGCCAGCAGTGGAGACAGGGGGCCAGGCAATGAGCAGTTCTTC. Translated: CASSGDRGPGNEQFF.

This clone was seen a single time. V and J are TRBV28 and TRBJ2-5; 12 bases map to TRBD2. CDR3 length equals 16 residues. Germline trimming cut 2 bases from V and 2 bases from J; bases unmatched to any gene: 3. CDR1 and CDR2 from the germline V gene are MDHEN and SYDVKM. Written as DNA, the CDR3 is TGTGCCAGCAGTTTAACTAGCGGGAGGTATCAAGAGACCCAGTACTTC. Protein sequence: CASSLTSGRYQETQYF.

V and J are TRBV27 and TRBJ2-1; 12 bases line up with TRBD2. The CDR3 spans 14 residues. With V trimmed by 4 bases and J by 8 bases, 3 bases remained unmatched. The germline CDR1 and CDR2 sequences are MNHEY and SMNVEV (reference sequence). The CDR3 DNA reads TGTGCCAGCAGTTGGGCTAGCGGGAGGGATGAGCAGTTCTTC. It translates to CASSWASGRDEQFF.

This clone was seen a handful of times. The rearrangement joins TRBV27 to TRBJ2-7; 14 bases map to TRBD2. Per the germline V gene, CDR1 is MNHEY and CDR2 is SMNVEV (reference sequence). The CDR3 is 15 amino acids. V shed 5 bases and J 6 bases; nucleotides not matched to a gene: 6. DNA for the CDR3: TGTGCCAGCAGTGCCTGGACTAGCGGGGGGTCCGAGCAGTACTTC. Translated, it gives CASSAWTSGGSEQYF.

This clone was observed a single time. This rearrangement joins TRBV7-2 to TRBJ1-1, with D possibly TRBD1 on 6 matching bases. The CDR3 runs 14 residues. The germline V gene encodes CDR1 SGHTA and CDR2 FQGNSA. Trimming removed 5 bases at V and 5 bases at J, with 15 bases between. The CDR3 reads CASSPGAAWTEAFF. As DNA, the CDR3 is TGTGCCAGCAGCCCAGGGGCCGCTTGGACTGAAGCTTTCTTT. Supplemented by reference TRBV7-2 and TRBJ1-1, the full variable domain reads GAGVSQSPSNKVTEKGKDVELRCDPISGHTALYWYRQSLGQGLEFLIYFQGNSAPDKSGLPSDRFSAERTGGSVSTLTIQRTQQEDSAVYLCASSPGAAWTEAFFGQGTRLTVV.

Written as DNA, the CDR3 is TGTGCCAGCAGCGCCACAACTAGTTTTCTAGATACGCAGTATTTT. Its translation: CASSATTSFLDTQYF. The chain links TRBV9 to TRBJ2-3, with TRBD2 as a possible D gene (5 bases). The CDR3 length is 15 residues. CDR1 SGDLS and CDR2 YYNGEE come from the germline V gene. Trimming removed 3 bases at V and 5 bases at J, with 16 bases between. The complete variable domain, with remaining parts taken from reference TRBV9 and TRBJ2-3, reads DSGVTQTPKHLITATGQRVTLRCSPRSGDLSVYWYQQSLDQGLQFLIQYYNGEERAKGNILERFSAQQFPDLHSELNLSSLELGDSALYFCASSATTSFLDTQYFGPGTRLTVL.

The genes are TRBV6-2 or TRBV6-3 and TRBJ1-5; TRBD1 aligns across 8 bases. In germline, CDR1 is MNHEY, CDR2 SVGEGT. The V and J ends lost 6 bases and 5 bases, in that order; junction bases with no gene match: 12. The CDR3 spans 16 residues. In DNA form, the CDR3 reads TGTGCCAGCAGCCCCCGGGGGACAGGACTCGATCAGCCCCAGCATTTT. This gives the protein CASSPRGTGLDQPQHF.

This clone was counted a single time. The chain couples TRBV28 to TRBJ2-7, with 9 bases aligning to TRBD2. Losses at the gene ends were 7 bases for V and 5 bases for J; bases not matched to a gene: 6. Germline V CDR1 and CDR2: MDHEN, SYDVKM. The CDR3 contains 13 residues. CDR3 DNA: TGTGCCAGCACCCGGGCGGGAGGGGACGAGCAGTACTTC. It yields the protein CASTRAGGDEQYF.